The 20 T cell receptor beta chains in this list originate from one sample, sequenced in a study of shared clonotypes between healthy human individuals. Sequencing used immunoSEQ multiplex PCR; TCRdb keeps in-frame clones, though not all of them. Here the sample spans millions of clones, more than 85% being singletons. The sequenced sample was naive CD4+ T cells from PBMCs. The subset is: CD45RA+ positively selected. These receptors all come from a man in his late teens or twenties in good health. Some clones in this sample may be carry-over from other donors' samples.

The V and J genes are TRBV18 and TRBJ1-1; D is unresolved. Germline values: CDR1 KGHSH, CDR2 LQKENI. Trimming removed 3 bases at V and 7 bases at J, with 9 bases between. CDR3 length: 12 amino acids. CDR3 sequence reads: CASSPFGFEAFF. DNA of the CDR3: TGTGCCAGCTCACCTTTTGGGTTTGAAGCTTTCTTT.

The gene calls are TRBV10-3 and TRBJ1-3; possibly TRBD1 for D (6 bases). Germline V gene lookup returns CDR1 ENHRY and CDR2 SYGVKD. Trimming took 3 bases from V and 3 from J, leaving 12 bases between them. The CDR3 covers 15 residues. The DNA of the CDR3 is TGTGCCATCAGTGATATCAGGGGAGGTGGAAACACCATATATTTT. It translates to CAISDIRGGGNTIYF.

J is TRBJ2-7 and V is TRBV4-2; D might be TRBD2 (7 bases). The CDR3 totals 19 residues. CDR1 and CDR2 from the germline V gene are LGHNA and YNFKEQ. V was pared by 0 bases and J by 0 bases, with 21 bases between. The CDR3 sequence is CASSQDPGGRKSSSYEQYF. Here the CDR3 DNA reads TGTGCCAGCAGCCAAGATCCCGGGGGGCGAAAGTCGAGCTCCTACGAGCAGTACTTC.

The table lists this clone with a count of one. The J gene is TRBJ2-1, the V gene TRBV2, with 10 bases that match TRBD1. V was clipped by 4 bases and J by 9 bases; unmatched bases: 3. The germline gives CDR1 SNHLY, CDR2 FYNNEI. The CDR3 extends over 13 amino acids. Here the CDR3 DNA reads TGTGCCAGCAGTGCGGACAGGGGGGGTGAGCAGTTCTTC. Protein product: CASSADRGGEQFF.

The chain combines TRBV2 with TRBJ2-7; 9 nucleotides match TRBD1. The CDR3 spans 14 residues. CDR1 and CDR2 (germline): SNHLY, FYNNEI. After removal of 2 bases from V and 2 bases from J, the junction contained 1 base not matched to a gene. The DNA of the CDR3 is TGTGCCAGCAGTGAAAGGACAGGGGCCTACGAGCAGTACTTC. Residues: CASSERTGAYEQYF.

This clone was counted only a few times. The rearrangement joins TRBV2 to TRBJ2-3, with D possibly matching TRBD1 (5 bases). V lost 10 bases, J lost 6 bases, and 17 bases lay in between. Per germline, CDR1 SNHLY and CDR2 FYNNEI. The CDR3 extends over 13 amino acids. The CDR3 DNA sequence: TGTGCCACAAGGGGTCTAGTTTTGGATACGCAGTATTTT. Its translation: CATRGLVLDTQYF.

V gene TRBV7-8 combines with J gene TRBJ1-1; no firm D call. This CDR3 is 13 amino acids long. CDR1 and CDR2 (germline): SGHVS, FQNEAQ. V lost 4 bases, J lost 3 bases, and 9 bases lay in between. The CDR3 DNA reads TGTGCCAGCAGCTCAGACACACACACTGAAGCTTTCTTT. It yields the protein CASSSDTHTEAFF.

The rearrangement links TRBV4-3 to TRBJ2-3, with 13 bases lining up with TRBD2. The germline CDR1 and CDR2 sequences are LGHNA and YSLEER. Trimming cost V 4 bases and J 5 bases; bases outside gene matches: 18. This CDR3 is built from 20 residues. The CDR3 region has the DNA TGCGCCAGCAGCCCCTCCTTGGGACAGAGGACTAGCGGGAGTAGAGATACGCAGTATTTT. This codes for CASSPSLGQRTSGSRDTQYF.

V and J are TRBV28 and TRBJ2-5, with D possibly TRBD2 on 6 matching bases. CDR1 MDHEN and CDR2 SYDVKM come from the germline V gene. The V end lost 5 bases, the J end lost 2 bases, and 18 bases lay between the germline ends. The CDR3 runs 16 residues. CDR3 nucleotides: TGTGCCAGCAGTCGCCGCGGTCGGGGGACTCAAGAGACCCAGTACTTC. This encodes CASSRRGRGTQETQYF.

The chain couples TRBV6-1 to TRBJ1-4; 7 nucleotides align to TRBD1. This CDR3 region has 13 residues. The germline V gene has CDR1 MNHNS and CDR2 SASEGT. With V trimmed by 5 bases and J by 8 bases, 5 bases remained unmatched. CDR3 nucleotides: TGTGCCAGCAGTATAGGGGGCGGGGAAAAACTGTTTTTT. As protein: CASSIGGGEKLFF.

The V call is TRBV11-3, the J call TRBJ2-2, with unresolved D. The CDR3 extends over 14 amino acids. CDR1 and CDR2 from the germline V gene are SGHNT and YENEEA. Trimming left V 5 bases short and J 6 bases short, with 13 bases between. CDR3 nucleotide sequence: TGTGCCAGCAGCCCGCCAGGAAAGGCCGGGGAGCTGTTTTTT. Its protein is CASSPPGKAGELFF.

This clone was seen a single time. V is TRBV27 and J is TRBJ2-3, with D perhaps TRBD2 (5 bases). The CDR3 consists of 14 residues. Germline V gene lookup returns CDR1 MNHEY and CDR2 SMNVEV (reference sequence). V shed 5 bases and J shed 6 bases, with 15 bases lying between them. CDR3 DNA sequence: TGTGCCAGCAGTCCCTTTCCTCCGGGGGATACGCAGTATTTT. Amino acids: CASSPFPPGDTQYF.

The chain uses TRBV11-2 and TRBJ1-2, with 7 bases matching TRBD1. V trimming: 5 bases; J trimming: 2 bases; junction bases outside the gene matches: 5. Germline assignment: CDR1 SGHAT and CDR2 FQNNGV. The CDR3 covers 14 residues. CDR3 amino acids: CASSETTGNYGYTF. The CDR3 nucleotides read TGTGCCAGCAGCGAGACGACAGGGAACTATGGCTACACCTTC.

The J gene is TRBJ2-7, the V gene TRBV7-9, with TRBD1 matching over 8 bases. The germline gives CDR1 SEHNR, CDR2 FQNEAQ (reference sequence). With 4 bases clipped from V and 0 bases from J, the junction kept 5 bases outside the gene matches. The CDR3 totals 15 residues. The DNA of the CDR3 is TGTGCCAGCAGCTCCCCGGGACAGGACTCCTACGAGCAGTACTTC. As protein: CASSSPGQDSYEQYF.

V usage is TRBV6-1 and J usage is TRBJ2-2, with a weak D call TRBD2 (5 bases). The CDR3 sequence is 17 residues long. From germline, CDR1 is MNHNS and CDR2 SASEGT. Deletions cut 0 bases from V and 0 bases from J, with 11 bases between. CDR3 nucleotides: TGTGCCAGCAGTGAAGCGAAGTCGGGGACGAACACCGGGGAGCTGTTTTTT. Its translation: CASSEAKSGTNTGELFF.

The CDR3 region is CASSPLAPLGNEQFF. The CDR3 DNA reads as TGTGCCAGCAGTCCCCTAGCGCCACTCGGCAATGAGCAGTTCTTC. The chain uses TRBV28 and TRBJ2-1; D is possibly TRBD2 (6 bases). With 5 bases removed from V and 6 bases from J, the gap between germline ends came to 17 bases. Per germline, CDR1 MDHEN and CDR2 SYDVKM. This CDR3 spans 15 amino acids.

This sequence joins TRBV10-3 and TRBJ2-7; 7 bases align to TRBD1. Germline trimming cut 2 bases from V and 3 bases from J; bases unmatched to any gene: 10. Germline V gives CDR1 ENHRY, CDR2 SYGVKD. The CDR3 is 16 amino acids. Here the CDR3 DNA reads TGTGCCATCAGTGAGCAGAACAGGGGCTATAGCTACGAGCAGTACTTC. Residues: CAISEQNRGYSYEQYF.

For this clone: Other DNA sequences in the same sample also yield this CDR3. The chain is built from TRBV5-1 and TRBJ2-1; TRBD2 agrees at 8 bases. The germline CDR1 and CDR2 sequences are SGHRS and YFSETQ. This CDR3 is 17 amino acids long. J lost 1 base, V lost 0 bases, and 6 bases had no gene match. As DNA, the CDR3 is TGCGCCAGCAGCTTGGTAGGTCTAGCGGGTTCCTACAATGAGCAGTTCTTC. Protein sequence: CASSLVGLAGSYNEQFF. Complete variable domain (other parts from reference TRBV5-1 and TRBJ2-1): KAGVTQTPRYLIKTRGQQVTLSCSPISGHRSVSWYQQTPGQGLQFLFEYFSETQRNKGNFPGRFSGRQFSNSRSEMNVSTLELGDSALYLCASSLVGLAGSYNEQFFGPGTRLTVL.

CDR3 residues: CASSRGGWGTEAFF. The CDR3 nucleotides read TGCGCCAGCAGCCGGGGGGGCTGGGGCACTGAAGCTTTCTTT. The chain couples TRBV4-3 to TRBJ1-1; D might be TRBD1 (6 bases). Germline V lookup: CDR1 LGHNA, CDR2 YSLEER. The CDR3 contains 14 residues. Trimming shortened V by 4 bases and J by 4 bases, and 13 bases separated the two germline ends.

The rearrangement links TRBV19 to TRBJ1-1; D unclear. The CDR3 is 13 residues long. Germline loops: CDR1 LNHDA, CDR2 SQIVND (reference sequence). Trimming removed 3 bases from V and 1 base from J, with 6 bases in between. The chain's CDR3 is CASSIPANTEAFF. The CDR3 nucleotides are TGTGCCAGTAGTATCCCGGCGAACACTGAAGCTTTCTTT.